Sequencing of this TCR beta chain was carried out in a study of CD8 T cells in ankylosing spondylitis. Points from the study as a whole: The study identified a TCR beta motif of fewer than 10 highly homologous variants that appeared characteristic of ankylosing spondylitis blood.

Notes on this clonotype: The antigen is unknown.

The CDR3 is made up of 18 amino acids. Germline values: CDR1 SNHLY, CDR2 FYNNEI. Losses at the gene ends were 3 bases for V and 0 bases for J; bases not matched to a gene: 9. For TCR beta, libraries came from quantitative 5'-RACE with molecular barcodes. TCRdb re-called the 5' RACE reads with MiXCR, one entry per CDR3 protein. The sample records roughly 700,000 distinct CDR3 sequences, under 20% being singletons. Material: blood, either unsorted or a sorted T cell fraction (not recorded which). The sequence was obtained from a male donor with ankylosing spondylitis. V gene TRBV2 combines with J gene TRBJ2-1; 9 bases are shared with TRBD2. CDR3 nucleotides: TGTGCCAGCAGTGATTTGGGTAGCGGGGGTAGCTCCTACAATGAGCAGTTCTTC. It translates to CASSDLGSGGSSYNEQFF.